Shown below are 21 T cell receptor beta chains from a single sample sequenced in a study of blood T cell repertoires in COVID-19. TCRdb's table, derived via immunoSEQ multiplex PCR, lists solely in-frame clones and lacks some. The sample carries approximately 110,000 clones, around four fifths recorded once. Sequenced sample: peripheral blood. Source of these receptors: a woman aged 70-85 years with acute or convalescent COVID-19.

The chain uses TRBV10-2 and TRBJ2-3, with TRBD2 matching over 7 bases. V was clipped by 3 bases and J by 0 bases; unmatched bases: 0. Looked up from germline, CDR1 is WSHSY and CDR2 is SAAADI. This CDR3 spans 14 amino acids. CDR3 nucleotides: TGCGCCAGCAGTGACGGGGGGAGCACAGATACGCAGTATTTT. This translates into CASSDGGSTDTQYF.

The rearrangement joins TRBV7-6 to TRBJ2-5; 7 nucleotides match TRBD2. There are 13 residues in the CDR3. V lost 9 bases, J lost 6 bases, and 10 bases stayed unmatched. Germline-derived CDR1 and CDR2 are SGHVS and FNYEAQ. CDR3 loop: CASQSGEGKTQYF. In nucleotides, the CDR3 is TGTGCCAGTCAGTCTGGGGAGGGGAAGACCCAGTACTTC. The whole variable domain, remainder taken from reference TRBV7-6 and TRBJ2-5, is GAGVSQSPRYKVTKRGQDVALRCDPISGHVSLYWYRQALGQGPEFLTYFNYEAQQDKSGLPNDRFSAERPEGSISTLTIQRTEQRDSAMYRCASQSGEGKTQYFGPGTRLLVL.

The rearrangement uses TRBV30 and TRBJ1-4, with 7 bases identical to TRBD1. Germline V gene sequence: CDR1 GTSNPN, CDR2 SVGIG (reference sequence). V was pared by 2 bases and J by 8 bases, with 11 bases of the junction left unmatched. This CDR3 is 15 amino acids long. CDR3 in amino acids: CAWSTSRQGGEKLFF. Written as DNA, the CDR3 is TGTGCCTGGAGTACGTCTCGACAGGGTGGGGAAAAACTGTTTTTT.

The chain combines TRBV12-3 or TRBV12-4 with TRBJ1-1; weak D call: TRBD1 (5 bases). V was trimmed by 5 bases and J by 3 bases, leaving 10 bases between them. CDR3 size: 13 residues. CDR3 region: CASSKQEYTEAFF. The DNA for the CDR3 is TGTGCCAGCAGTAAACAGGAGTACACTGAAGCTTTCTTT.

CDR3 DNA: TGCGCCAGCAGCTCGGGACAGGCTGGAAACGGCTACACCTTC. As protein: CASSSGQAGNGYTF. This sequence joins TRBV5-1 and TRBJ1-2, with 8 bases identical to TRBD1. V was clipped by 3 bases and J by 8 bases; unmatched bases: 9. Germline V gives CDR1 SGHRS, CDR2 YFSETQ. CDR3 length: 14 amino acids.

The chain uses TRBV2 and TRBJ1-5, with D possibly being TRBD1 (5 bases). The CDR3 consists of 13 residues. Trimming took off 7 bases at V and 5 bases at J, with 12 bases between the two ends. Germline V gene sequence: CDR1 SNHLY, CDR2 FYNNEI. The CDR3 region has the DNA TGTGCCAGCATGAGGACCAGGGATCAGCCCCAGCATTTT. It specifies CASMRTRDQPQHF.

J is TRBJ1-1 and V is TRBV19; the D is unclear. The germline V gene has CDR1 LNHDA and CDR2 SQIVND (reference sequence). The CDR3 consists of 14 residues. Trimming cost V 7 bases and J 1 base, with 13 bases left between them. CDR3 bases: TGTGCCAGTACTCACGAGGCTCGGAACACTGAAGCTTTCTTT. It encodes CASTHEARNTEAFF.

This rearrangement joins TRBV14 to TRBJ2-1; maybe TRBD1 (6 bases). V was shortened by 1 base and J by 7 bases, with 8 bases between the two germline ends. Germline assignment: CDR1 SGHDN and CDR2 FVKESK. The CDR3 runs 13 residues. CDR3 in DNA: TGTGCCAGCAGCCAAGTGAGGGGGAATGAGCAGTTCTTC. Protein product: CASSQVRGNEQFF.

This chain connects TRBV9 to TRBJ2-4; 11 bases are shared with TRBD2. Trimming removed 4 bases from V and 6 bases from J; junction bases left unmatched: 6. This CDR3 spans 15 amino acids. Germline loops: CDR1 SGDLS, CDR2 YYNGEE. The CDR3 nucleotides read TGTGCCAGCAGCCGTAGAGGGACTAGCGGAAACATTCAGTACTTC. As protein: CASSRRGTSGNIQYF.

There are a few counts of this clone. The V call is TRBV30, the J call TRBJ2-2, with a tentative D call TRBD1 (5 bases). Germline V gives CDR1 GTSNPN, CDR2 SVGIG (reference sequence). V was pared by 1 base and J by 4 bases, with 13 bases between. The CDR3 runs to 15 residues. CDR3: CAWSGVGVGTGELFF. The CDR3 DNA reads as TGTGCCTGGAGTGGGGTAGGGGTGGGCACCGGGGAGCTGTTTTTT. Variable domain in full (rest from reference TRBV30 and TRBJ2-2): SQTIHQWPATLVQPVGSPLSLECTVEGTSNPNLYWYRQAAGRGLQLLFYSVGIGQISSEVPQNLSASRPQDRQFILSSKKLLLSDSGFYLCAWSGVGVGTGELFFGEGSRLTVL.

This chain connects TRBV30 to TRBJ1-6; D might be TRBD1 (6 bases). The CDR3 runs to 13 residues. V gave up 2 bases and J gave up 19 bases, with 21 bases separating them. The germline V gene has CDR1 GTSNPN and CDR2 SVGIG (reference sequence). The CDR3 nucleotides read TGTGCCTGGAGTACAAATCAGGGGACCCAGGTGCACTTT. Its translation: CAWSTNQGTQVHF.

The CDR3 nucleotides read TGTGCCAGCAGCTCATACAGTCTTGGCTACACCTTC. This codes for CASSSYSLGYTF. The rearrangement uses TRBV5-6 and TRBJ1-2; D is uncertain. This CDR3 region has 12 residues. Germline V gives CDR1 SGHDT, CDR2 YYEEEE. Trimming pared 3 bases from V and 7 bases from J, leaving 10 bases between.

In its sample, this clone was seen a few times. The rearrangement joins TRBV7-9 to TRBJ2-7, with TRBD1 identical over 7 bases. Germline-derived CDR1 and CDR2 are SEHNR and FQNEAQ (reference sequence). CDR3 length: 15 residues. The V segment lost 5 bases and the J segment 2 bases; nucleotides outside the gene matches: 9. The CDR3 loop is CASSPTRDSTYEQYF. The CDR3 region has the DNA TGTGCCAGCAGCCCCACCCGGGACAGCACCTACGAGCAGTACTTC.

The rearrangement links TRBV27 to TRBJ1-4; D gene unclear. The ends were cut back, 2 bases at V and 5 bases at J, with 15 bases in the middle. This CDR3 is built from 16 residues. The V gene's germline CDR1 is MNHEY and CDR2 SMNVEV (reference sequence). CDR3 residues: CASSLNVWQANEKLFF. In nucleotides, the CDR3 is TGTGCCAGCAGTTTAAATGTCTGGCAGGCAAATGAAAAACTGTTTTTT.

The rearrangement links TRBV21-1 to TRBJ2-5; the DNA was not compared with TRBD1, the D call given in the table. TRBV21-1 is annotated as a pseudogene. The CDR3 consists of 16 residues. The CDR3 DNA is TGTGCCAGCAGCAAAGGAGATCGGCAGGACCAAGAGACCCAGTACTTC. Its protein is CASSKGDRQDQETQYF.

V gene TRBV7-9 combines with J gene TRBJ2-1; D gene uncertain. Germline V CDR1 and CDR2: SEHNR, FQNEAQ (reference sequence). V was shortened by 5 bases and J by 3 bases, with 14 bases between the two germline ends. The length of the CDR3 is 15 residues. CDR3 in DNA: TGTGCCAGCAGCCCTGTAGAAGACTTCTACAATGAGCAGTTCTTC. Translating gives CASSPVEDFYNEQFF. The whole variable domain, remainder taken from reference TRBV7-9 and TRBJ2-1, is DTGVSQNPRHKITKRGQNVTFRCDPISEHNRLYWYRQTLGQGPEFLTYFQNEAQLEKSRLLSDRFSAERPKGSFSTLEIQRTEQGDSAMYLCASSPVEDFYNEQFFGPGTRLTVL.

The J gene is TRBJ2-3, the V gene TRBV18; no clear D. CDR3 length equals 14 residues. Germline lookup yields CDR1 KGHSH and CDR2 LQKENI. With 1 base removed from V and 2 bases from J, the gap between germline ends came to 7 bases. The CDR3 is CASSPREYTDTQYF. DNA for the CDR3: TGTGCCAGCTCACCACGCGAGTACACAGATACGCAGTATTTT.

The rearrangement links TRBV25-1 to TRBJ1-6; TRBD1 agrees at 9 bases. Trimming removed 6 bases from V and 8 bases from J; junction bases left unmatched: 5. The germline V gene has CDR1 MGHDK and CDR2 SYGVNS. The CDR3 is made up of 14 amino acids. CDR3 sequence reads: CASSWDRDHSPLHF. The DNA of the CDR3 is TGTGCCAGCAGCTGGGACAGGGATCATTCACCCCTCCACTTT.

CDR3 sequence (DNA): TGTGCCAGTAAGGTAGGGGGCGGTCAGCCCCAGCATTTT. Its protein product is CASKVGGGQPQHF. This sequence joins TRBV19 and TRBJ1-5; 7 nucleotides align to TRBD1. The germline gives CDR1 LNHDA, CDR2 SQIVND (reference sequence). The trim removed 7 bases at V and 6 bases at J, leaving 6 bases unmatched. The CDR3 totals 13 residues.

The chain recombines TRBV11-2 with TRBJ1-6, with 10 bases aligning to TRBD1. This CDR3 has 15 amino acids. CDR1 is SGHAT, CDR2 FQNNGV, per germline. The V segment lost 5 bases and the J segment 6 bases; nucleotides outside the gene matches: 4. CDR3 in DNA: TGTGCCAGCAGCCCGAGGGACAGGGGTAATTCACCCCTCCACTTT. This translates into CASSPRDRGNSPLHF.

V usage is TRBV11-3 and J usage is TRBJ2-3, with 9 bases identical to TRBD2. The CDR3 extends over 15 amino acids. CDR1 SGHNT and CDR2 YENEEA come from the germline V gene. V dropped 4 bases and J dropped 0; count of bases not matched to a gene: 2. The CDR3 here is CASSSSGVSTDTQYF. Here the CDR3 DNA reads TGTGCCAGCAGCTCTAGCGGGGTTAGCACAGATACGCAGTATTTT.